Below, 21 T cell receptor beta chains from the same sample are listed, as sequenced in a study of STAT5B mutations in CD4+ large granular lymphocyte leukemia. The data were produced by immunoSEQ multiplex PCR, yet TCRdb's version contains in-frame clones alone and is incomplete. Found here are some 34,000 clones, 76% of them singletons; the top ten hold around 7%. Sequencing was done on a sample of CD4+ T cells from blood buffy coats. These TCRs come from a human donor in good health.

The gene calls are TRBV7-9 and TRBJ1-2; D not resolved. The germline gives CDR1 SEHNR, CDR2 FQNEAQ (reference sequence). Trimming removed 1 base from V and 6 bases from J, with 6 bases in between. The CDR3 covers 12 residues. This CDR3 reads CASSLVKNGYTF. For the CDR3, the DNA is TGTGCCAGCAGCTTAGTTAAAAATGGCTACACCTTC.

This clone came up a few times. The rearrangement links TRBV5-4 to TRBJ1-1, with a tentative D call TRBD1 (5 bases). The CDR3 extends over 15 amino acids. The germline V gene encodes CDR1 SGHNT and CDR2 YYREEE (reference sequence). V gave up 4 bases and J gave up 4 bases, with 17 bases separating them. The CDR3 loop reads CASSPGRGLTTEAFF. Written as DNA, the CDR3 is TGTGCCAGCAGCCCGGGCCGGGGACTCACCACTGAAGCTTTCTTT.

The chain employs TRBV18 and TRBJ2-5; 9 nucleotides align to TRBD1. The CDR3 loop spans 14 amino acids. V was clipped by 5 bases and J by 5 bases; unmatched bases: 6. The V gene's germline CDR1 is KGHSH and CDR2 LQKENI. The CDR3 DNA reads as TGTGCCAGCTCATCCACAGGGGGCGGTGAGACCCAGTACTTC. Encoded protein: CASSSTGGGETQYF.

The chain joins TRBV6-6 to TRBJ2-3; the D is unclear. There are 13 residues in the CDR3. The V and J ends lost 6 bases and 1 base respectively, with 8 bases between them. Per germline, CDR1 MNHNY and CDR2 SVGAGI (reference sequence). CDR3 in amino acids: CASSLDGTDTQYF. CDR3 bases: TGTGCCAGCAGCCTCGACGGCACAGATACGCAGTATTTT.

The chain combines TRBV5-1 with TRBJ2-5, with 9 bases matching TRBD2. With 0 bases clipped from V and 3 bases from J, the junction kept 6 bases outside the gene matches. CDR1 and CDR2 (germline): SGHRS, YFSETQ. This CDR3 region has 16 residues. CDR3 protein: CASSLDPAGGKETQYF. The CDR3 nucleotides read TGCGCCAGCAGCTTGGATCCAGCGGGAGGTAAAGAGACCCAGTACTTC.

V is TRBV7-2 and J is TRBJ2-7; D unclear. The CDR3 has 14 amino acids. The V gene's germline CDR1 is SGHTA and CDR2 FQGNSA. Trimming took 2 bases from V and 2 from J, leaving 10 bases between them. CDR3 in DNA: TGTGCCAGCAGCTTATCACGATTTCCCTACGAGCAGTACTTC. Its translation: CASSLSRFPYEQYF.

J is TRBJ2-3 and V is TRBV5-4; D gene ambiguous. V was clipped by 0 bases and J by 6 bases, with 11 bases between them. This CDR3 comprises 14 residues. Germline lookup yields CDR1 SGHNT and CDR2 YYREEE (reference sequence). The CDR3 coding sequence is TGTGCCAGCAGCTTGGAGGGTTCCAAGGATACGCAGTATTTT. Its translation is CASSLEGSKDTQYF.

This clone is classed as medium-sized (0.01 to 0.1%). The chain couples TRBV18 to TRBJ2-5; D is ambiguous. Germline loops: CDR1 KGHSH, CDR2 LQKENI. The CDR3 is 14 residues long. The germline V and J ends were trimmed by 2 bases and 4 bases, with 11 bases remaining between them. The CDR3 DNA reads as TGTGCCAGCTCACCAGGAACCAACCCAGAGACCCAGTACTTC. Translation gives CASSPGTNPETQYF.

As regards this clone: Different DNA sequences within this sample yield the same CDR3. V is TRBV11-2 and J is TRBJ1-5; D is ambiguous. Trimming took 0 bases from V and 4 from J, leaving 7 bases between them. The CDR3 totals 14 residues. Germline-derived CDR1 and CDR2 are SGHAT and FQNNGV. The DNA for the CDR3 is TGTGCCAGCAGCTTAGAAGGGCGTAATCAGCCCCAGCATTTT. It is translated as CASSLEGRNQPQHF.

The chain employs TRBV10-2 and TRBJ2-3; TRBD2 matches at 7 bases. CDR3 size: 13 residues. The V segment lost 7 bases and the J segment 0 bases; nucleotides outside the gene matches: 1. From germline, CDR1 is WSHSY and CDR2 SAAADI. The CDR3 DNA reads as TGCGCCAGCACGGGAGGAAGCACAGATACGCAGTATTTT. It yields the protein CASTGGSTDTQYF.

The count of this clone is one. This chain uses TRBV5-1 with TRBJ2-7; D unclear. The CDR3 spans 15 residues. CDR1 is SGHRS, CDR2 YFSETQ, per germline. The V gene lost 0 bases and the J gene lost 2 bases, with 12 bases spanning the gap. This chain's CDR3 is CASSLVLTPTYEQYF. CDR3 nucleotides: TGCGCCAGCAGCTTGGTTCTCACCCCGACCTACGAGCAGTACTTC.

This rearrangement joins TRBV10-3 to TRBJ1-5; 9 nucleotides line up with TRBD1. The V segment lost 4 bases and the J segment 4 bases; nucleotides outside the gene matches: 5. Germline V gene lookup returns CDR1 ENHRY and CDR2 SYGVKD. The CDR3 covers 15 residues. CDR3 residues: CAISGTDRGNQPQHF. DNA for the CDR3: TGTGCCATCAGTGGGACGGACAGGGGAAATCAGCCCCAGCATTTT.

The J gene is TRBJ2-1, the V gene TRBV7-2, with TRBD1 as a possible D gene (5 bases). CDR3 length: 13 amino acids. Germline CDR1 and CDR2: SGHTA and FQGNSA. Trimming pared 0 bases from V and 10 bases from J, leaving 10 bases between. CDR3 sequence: CASSLAAQGEQFF. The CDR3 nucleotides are TGTGCCAGCAGCTTAGCGGCCCAGGGAGAGCAGTTCTTC. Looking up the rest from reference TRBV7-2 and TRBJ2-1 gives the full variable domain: GAGVSQSPSNKVTEKGKDVELRCDPISGHTALYWYRQSLGQGLEFLIYFQGNSAPDKSGLPSDRFSAERTGGSVSTLTIQRTQQEDSAVYLCASSLAAQGEQFFGPGTRLTVL.

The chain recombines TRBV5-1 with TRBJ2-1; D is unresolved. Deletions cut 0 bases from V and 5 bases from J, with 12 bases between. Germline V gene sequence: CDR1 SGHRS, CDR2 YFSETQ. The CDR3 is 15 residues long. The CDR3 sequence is CASSLVLPGNNEQFF. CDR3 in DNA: TGCGCCAGCAGCTTGGTTCTTCCCGGAAACAATGAGCAGTTCTTC.

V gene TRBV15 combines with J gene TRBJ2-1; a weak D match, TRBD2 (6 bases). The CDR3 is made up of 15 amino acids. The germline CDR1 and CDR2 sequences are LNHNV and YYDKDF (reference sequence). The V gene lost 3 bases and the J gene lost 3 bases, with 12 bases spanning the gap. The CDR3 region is CATSRESGHYNEQFF. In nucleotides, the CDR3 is TGTGCCACCAGCAGGGAGAGCGGGCACTACAATGAGCAGTTCTTC.

The CDR3 sequence: CASSEATTGRTEAFF. DNA of the CDR3: TGTGCCAGCAGTGAAGCGACGACAGGGAGGACTGAAGCTTTCTTT. The rearrangement links TRBV2 to TRBJ1-1; the match to TRBD1 covers 7 bases. The CDR3 consists of 15 residues. CDR1 is SNHLY and CDR2 is FYNNEI in the germline V gene. With V trimmed by 0 bases and J by 5 bases, 6 bases remained unmatched.

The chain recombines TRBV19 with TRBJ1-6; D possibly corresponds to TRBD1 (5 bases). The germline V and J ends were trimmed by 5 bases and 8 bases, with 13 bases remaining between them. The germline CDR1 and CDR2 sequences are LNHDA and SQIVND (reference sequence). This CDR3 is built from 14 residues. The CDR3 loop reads CASSPGPWDSPLHF. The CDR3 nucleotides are TGTGCCAGTAGTCCGGGACCCTGGGATTCACCCCTCCACTTT.

CDR3 loop: CASSDASGSNTGELFF. The DNA of the CDR3 is TGTGCCAGCAGTGATGCTAGCGGGTCGAACACCGGGGAGCTGTTTTTT. The chain links TRBV9 to TRBJ2-2; 8 positions match TRBD2. This CDR3 comprises 16 residues. Germline V gene lookup returns CDR1 SGDLS and CDR2 YYNGEE. The J segment lost 0 bases and the V segment lost 5 bases, leaving 6 bases of the junction unmatched.

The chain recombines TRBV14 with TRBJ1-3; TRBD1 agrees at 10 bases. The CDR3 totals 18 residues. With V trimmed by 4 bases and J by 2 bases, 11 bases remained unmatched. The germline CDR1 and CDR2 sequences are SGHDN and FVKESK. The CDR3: CASSRMPGQGTAGNTIYF. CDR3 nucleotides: TGTGCCAGCAGCCGCATGCCGGGACAGGGGACGGCTGGAAACACCATATATTTT.

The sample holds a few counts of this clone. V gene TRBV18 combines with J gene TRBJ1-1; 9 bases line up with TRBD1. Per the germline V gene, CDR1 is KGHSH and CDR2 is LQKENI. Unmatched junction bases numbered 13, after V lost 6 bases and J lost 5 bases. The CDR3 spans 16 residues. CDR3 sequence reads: CASSSPSGTGKTEAFF. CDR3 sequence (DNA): TGTGCCAGCTCGAGCCCTTCCGGGACAGGGAAGACTGAAGCTTTCTTT. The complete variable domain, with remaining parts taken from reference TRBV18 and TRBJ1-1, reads NAGVMQNPRHLVRRRGQEARLRCSPMKGHSHVYWYRQLPEEGLKFMVYLQKENIIDESGMPKERFSAEFPKEGPSILRIQQVVRGDSAAYFCASSSPSGTGKTEAFFGQGTRLTVV.

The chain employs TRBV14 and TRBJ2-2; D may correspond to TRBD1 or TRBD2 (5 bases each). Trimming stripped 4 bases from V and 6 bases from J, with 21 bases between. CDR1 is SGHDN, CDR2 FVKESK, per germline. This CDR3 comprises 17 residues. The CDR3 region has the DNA TGTGCCAGCAGCCGTTGGGGGTGGGCAGGGCGGGCCGGGGAGCTGTTTTTT. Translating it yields CASSRWGWAGRAGELFF.